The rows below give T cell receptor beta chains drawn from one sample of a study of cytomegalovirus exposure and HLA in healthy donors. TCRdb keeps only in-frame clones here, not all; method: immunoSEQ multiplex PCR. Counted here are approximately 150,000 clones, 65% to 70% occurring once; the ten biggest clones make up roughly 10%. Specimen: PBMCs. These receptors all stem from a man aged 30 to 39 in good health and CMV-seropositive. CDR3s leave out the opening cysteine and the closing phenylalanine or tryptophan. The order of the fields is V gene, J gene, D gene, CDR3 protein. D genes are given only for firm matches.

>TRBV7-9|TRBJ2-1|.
SSSLVRANEQF
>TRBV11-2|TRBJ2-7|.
ASNAEAGATYEQY
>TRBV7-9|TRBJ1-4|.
SSSTQNRVGEKLF
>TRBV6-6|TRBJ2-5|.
ASYVRQGSRETQY
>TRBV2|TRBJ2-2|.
ASTLRTAGELF
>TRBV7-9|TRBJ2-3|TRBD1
ASVPRDRVISTDTQY
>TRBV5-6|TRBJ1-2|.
ASRPEAGYGYT
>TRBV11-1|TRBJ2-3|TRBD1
ASSSAGGFGDTQY
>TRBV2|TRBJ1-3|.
ASSEVQGGGNTIY
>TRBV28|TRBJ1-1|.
ASSRGDTAEAF
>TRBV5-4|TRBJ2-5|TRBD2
ASSVGGGETQY
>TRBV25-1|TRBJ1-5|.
ASSDGDQPQH
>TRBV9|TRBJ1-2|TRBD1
ASSVDRGGYT
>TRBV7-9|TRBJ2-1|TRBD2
ASSLLAGGLDEQF
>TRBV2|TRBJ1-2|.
ASIRESYGYT
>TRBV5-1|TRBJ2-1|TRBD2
ASEYNSGRALGEQF
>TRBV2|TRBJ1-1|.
ASSEAGFYEGTEAF
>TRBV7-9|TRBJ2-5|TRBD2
ASSFLSGSGETQY
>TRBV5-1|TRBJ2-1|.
ASSLGNRDMDEQF
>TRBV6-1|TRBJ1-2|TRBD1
ASGQGEVLNYGYT
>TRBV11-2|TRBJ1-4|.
ASSLEAHRVFEKLF
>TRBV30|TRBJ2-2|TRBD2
AWGRGGSTGELF
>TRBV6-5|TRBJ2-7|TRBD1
ASSSDRVKQY
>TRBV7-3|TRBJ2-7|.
ASSYGLGESMEQY
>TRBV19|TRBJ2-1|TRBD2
ASSRLAGVNEQF
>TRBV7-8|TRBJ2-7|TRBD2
ASSLERGGNSYEQY
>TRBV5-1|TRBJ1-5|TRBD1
ASSPGQGNQPQH
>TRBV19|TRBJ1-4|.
ASSRTTGNANEKLF
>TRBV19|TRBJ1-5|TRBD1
ASSLEGAGNQPQH
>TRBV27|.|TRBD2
ASSQSGRAGEQY
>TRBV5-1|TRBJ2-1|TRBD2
ASSLGPGLAGDNEQF
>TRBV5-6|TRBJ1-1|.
ASSLQGLGDTEAF
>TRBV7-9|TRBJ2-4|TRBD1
ASSLMTGRSLAKNIQY
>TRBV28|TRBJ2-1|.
ASSGRTYNEQF
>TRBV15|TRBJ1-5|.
ATSRYQVSNQPQH
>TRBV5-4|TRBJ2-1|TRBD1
ASSSPTGGAYNEQF
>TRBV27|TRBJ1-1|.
ASSFGSNTEAF
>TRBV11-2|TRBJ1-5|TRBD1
ASSSDRGANQPQH
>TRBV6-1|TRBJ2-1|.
ASHIGNEQF
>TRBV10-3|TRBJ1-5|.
AISESSRGRNQPQH
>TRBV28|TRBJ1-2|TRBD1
ASSQSNPGQGYYGYT
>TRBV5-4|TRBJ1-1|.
ASSLSPRTEAF
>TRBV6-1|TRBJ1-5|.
ASSEVTGGQPQH
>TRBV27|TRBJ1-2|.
ASRPGFSVRENNYGYT
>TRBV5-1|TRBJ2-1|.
ASSFRVDEQF
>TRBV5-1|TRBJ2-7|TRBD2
ASSLRAGGPGEQY
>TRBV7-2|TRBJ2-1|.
ASSLEAGAVNEQF
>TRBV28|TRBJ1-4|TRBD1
ASSSGGTGDEKLF
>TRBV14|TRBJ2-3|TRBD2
ASSLRTGTSGTDTQY
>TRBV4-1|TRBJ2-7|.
ASSQVLVENYEQY
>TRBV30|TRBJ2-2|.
AWIWPDYFTGELF
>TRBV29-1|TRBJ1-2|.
SVDRTDYGYT
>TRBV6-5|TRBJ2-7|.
ASSRPDIYEQY